Detailed here is one T cell receptor beta chain. Sequencing was performed with immunoSEQ multiplex PCR; in TCRdb, only in-frame clones are kept and a portion is missing. The repertoire holds about 25,000 clones, with around 90% as singletons. This entry is derived from a study of T cell changes during pregnancy in multiple sclerosis. The CDR3 spans 14 residues. CDR1 is SGHDT, CDR2 YYEEEE, per germline. Trimming took 2 bases from V and 3 from J, leaving 9 bases between them. The receptor was derived from a female donor in good health, enrolled as a control in a pregnancy study. The sequencing used CD8+ T cells from peripheral blood mononuclear cells, collected in the third trimester of pregnancy. The chain uses TRBV5-6 and TRBJ2-4; tentatively, D is TRBD1 (6 bases). As DNA, the CDR3 is TGTGCCAGCAGCTTTACGGACAGCAAAAACATTCAGTACTTC. Protein sequence: CASSFTDSKNIQYF. The whole variable domain, remainder taken from reference TRBV5-6 and TRBJ2-4, is DAGVTQSPTHLIKTRGQQVTLRCSPKSGHDTVSWYQQALGQGPQFIFQYYEEEERQRGNFPDRFSGHQFPNYSSELNVNALLLGDSALYLCASSFTDSKNIQYFGAGTRLSVL.